This is a list of T cell receptor beta chains from one sample in a study of blood T cell repertoires in COVID-19. Sequenced by immunoSEQ multiplex PCR; TCRdb stores in-frame clones only, minus some. The table shows over 200,000 clones, with approximately 89% occurring only once. Source material: peripheral blood. The receptor set was obtained from a woman aged 45-65 years with acute or convalescent COVID-19. CDR3s include the opening cysteine and the closing phenylalanine or tryptophan. D genes are given only for firm matches.

length,D,J,V,CDR3
17,TRBD1,TRBJ1-4,TRBV27,CASSSAHSDRVNEKLFF
16,TRBD1,TRBJ1-5,TRBV28,CASSLRTGDPFFPQHF
14,NA,TRBJ1-2,TRBV19,CASNSDTAYYGYTF
19,NA,TRBJ2-1,TRBV9,CAQQQRRDESGDPYNEQFF
15,TRBD2,TRBJ2-5,TRBV14,CASSYLAGARETQYF
14,TRBD1,TRBJ1-3,TRBV2,CASSEDRAGNTIYF
13,NA,TRBJ2-6,TRBV19,CASKLSGANVLTF
13,TRBD1,TRBJ1-2,TRBV6-6,CASSPGQNYGYTF
14,NA,TRBJ2-2,TRBV19,CASSRQGNTGELFF
15,NA,TRBJ1-4,TRBV7-2,CASSSAGVPNEKLFF